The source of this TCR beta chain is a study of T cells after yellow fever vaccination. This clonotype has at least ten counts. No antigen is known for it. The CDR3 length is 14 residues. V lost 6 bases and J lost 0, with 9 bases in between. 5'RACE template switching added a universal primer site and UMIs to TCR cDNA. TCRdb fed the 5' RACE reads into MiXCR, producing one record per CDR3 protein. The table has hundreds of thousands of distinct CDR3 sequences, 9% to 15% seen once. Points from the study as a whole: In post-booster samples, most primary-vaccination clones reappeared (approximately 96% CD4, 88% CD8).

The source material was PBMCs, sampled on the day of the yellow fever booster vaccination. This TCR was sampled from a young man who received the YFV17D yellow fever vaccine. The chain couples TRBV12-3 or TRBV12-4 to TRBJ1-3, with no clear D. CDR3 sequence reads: CASSFRSSGNTIYF. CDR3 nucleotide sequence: TGTGCCAGCAGCTTCCGTAGCTCTGGAAACACCATATATTTT.